This T cell receptor (beta chain) was recovered during a study of T cells in Graves' hyperthyroidism and ophthalmopathy. Study as a whole: The blood sample was taken at first diagnosis, before treatment began.

The V end was cut by 0 bases, the J end by 1 base, with 7 bases between. Germline V gives CDR1 KGHSH, CDR2 LQKENI. The CDR3 runs to 14 residues. TCR beta CDR3 regions were amplified from RNA. RT-PCR in the first round (using the HTBI primer set) targeted the TCR CDR3. TCRdb reanalysed the multiplex PCR reads using MiXCR and keeps one entry per CDR3 protein. The data contain around 380,000 distinct CDR3 sequences, roughly 14% of them singletons. This clonotype was seen at least ten times. This may be a read error: a much more frequent sequence differs by one nucleotide. The clonotype originates from a man under 40 with Graves' hyperthyroidism that later progressed to Graves' ophthalmopathy. The sequenced material came from blood. The chain links TRBV18 to TRBJ2-7; D not certain. The CDR3: CASSPPHSSYEQYF. In DNA form, the CDR3 reads TGTGCCAGCTCACCACCGCACAGTTCCTACGAGCAGTACTTC.